The next 3 T cell receptor beta chains were all read from a single sample in a study of molecular identifiers for immune sequencing clone quantification. TCRdb independently ran MiXCR on the PCR reads; one entry per CDR3 protein. This table has about 510,000 distinct CDR3 sequences, around a fifth appearing once. Sequencing input: naive CD8+ T cells from blood, with Jurkat cell RNA spiked in. The subset was: FACS-sorted CD8+CD4-CCR7+CD45RA+ naive T cells. These TCRs come from a human donor in good health. Some libraries in this study had Jurkat cell RNA spiked in.

This clonotype was detected only a few times. This chain links TRBV6-5 with TRBJ1-5; 7 bases map to TRBD1. The length of the CDR3 is 15 residues. Trimming at V came to 6 bases and at J to 2 bases, leaving 7 bases not matched to a gene. Germline V gene data show CDR1 as MNHEY and CDR2 as SVGAGI. CDR3 nucleotides: TGTGCCAGCAGCTACAGGGGATCGGGCAATCAGCCCCAGCATTTT. This translates into CASSYRGSGNQPQHF.

A remark on this clonotype: An end of the junction differs from the germline gene, which may be a read error. The chain uses TRBV7-6 and TRBJ2-7; TRBD1 aligns across 9 bases. The CDR3 spans 14 residues. CDR1 is SGHVS and CDR2 is FNYEAQ in the germline V gene. In nucleotides, the CDR3 is TGTGCCAGCGGCTTTGGGACAGGGCGCTACGAGCAGTACTTC. Encoded protein: CASGFGTGRYEQYF.

The table lists this clonotype with many counts. The chain recombines TRBV2 with TRBJ2-6; a possible D gene is TRBD2 (5 bases). The CDR3 is 14 residues long. Germline V gene data show CDR1 as SNHLY and CDR2 as FYNNEI. Trimming cost V 5 bases and J 2 bases, with 7 bases left between them. CDR3 amino acids: CASSRGTGANVLTF. CDR3 sequence (DNA): TGTGCCAGCAGTCGAGGGACTGGGGCCAACGTCCTGACTTTC.